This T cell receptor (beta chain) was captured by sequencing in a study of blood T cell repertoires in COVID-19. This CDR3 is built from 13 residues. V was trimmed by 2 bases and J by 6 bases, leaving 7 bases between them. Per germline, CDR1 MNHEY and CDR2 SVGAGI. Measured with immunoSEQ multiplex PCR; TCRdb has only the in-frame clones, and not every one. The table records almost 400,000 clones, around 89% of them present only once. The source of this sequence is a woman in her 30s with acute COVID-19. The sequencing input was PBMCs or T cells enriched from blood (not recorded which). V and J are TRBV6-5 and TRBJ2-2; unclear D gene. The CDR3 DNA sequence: TGTGCCAGCAGTTACGGCATCCCCGGGGAGCTGTTTTTT. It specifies CASSYGIPGELFF.